This record covers a single TCR beta chain. The CDR3 is 15 residues long. Germline values: CDR1 LNHDA, CDR2 SQIVND (reference sequence). The V and J ends lost 6 bases and 3 bases respectively, with 15 bases between them. This sample is drawn from a study of blood T cell repertoires in COVID-19. Background on the study: COVID-19 samples from acute and convalescent phases originated in the United States, Italy and Spain.

Original data processing: Nucleated cell number was recorded as an estimate derived from reference gene primer amplification. The data were produced by immunoSEQ multiplex PCR, yet TCRdb's version contains in-frame clones alone and is incomplete. The DNA was the basis for D and trimming; V, J and clone size are from that table. The table includes some 260,000 clones, around 84% detected once. Participant ages covered 18 to 89 years across about two dozen US areas. Self-reported history from a screening survey and questionnaire set each donor's cohort. The chain carries TRBV19 and TRBJ1-5; TRBD1 is a possible D gene (6 bases). This clonotype was sampled from a young man with acute COVID-19. Sequencing was carried out using PBMCs or T cells enriched from blood (not recorded which). The chain's CDR3 is CASRDIGGANQPQHF. The CDR3 DNA follows: TGTGCCAGTAGGGACATCGGGGGGGCCAATCAGCCCCAGCATTTT.